This is a list of T cell receptor beta chains from one sample in a study of OX40 agonist ivuxolimab in advanced cancers. The protocol was immunoSEQ multiplex PCR, while the TCRdb copy is restricted to in-frame clones and leaves out a portion. The sample gives around 64,000 clones, roughly 85% of which show up once; roughly 4.9% is in the top ten. The material sequenced was CD4+ or CD8+ T cells sorted from blood, taken in a trial of the OX40 agonist ivuxolimab. The receptor source for this set is an adult with an advanced solid tumor such as melanoma, head and neck, liver or kidney cancer. CDR3s include the opening cysteine and the closing phenylalanine or tryptophan. D genes are given only for firm matches. Clone size is given for some rows only: seen once, a few or many times, or a class if the clone is expanded.

J,D,size,V,CDR3,DNA
TRBJ2-7,TRBD1,NA,TRBV6-5,CASSLIGQGAEQYF,TGTGCCAGCAGTCTTATTGGACAGGGGGCCGAGCAGTACTTC
TRBJ2-2,NA,few,TRBV6-4,CASSDSGGNTGELFF,TGTGCCAGCAGTGACTCGGGGGGGAACACCGGGGAGCTGTTTTTT
TRBJ1-4,NA,NA,TRBV7-2,CASSLVTANEKLFF,TGTGCCAGCAGCTTAGTAACGGCTAATGAAAAACTGTTTTTT
TRBJ2-3,TRBD1,NA,TRBV30,CAWRDRLDTQYF,TGTGCCTGGAGGGACAGGTTGGATACGCAGTATTTT
TRBJ2-3,TRBD1,NA,TRBV19,CASSSRQGGTDTQYF,TGTGCCAGTAGTTCCCGACAGGGAGGCACAGATACGCAGTATTTT
TRBJ1-1,NA,NA,TRBV7-3,CASSLQGETEAFF,TGTGCCAGCAGCTTGCAGGGCGAGACTGAAGCTTTCTTT
TRBJ1-2,TRBD1,once,TRBV2,CASREGQGAWGYTF,TGTGCCAGCAGGGAAGGACAGGGGGCTTGGGGCTACACCTTC
TRBJ1-1,NA,once,TRBV6-1,CASTEGENTEAFF,TGTGCCAGCACTGAAGGTGAGAACACTGAAGCTTTCTTT
TRBJ1-1,NA,NA,TRBV2,CASSAGLPMNTEAFF,TGTGCCAGCAGTGCAGGTTTACCCATGAACACTGAAGCTTTCTTT
TRBJ1-3,TRBD1,NA,TRBV7-9,CASSPPGQASGNTIYF,TGTGCCAGCAGCCCTCCGGGACAGGCCTCTGGAAACACCATATATTTT
TRBJ1-1,TRBD1,NA,TRBV7-9,CASSSETPGQVNTEAFF,TGTGCCAGCAGCTCCGAAACGCCGGGACAGGTGAACACTGAAGCTTTCTTT
TRBJ2-5,TRBD1,NA,TRBV15,CATSRDTTGEETQYF,TGTGCCACCAGCAGAGATACGACAGGGGAAGAGACCCAGTACTTC
TRBJ1-3,TRBD1,NA,TRBV19,CASSIGDSRNTIYF,TGTGCCAGTAGTATCGGGGACAGCCGAAACACCATATATTTT
TRBJ1-5,TRBD1,NA,TRBV9,CASSVASDRAQPQHF,TGTGCCAGCAGCGTAGCTTCGGACAGGGCTCAGCCCCAGCATTTT
TRBJ1-5,NA,NA,TRBV4-3,CASSQGVGRPQHF,TGCGCCAGCAGCCAGGGGGTGGGTCGGCCCCAGCATTTT
TRBJ2-2,TRBD2,NA,TRBV9,CASSEGSGIEIDGELFF,TGTGCCAGCAGCGAGGGGAGCGGGATAGAGATAGACGGGGAGCTGTTTTTT
TRBJ1-2,NA,NA,TRBV18,CASSSRDGPNYGYTF,TGTGCCAGCTCAAGCCGGGACGGACCTAACTATGGCTACACCTTC
TRBJ1-3,NA,NA,TRBV6-5,CASSYSTQSGNTIYF,TGTGCCAGCAGTTACTCGACTCAGTCTGGAAACACCATATATTTT
TRBJ2-5,NA,NA,TRBV15,CATSSGGGQETQYF,TGTGCCACCAGCTCGGGGGGCGGACAAGAGACCCAGTACTTC
TRBJ1-2,NA,NA,TRBV7-9,CASSISPMAGRDGYTF,TGTGCCAGCAGCATCTCGCCAATGGCAGGCCGGGATGGCTACACCTTC
TRBJ1-1,NA,NA,TRBV6-6,CASSYRAGEAFF,TGTGCCAGCAGTTACAGGGCTGGTGAAGCTTTCTTT
TRBJ1-2,NA,NA,TRBV27,CASSFQGGYGYTF,TGTGCCAGCAGTTTCCAGGGTGGCTATGGCTACACCTTC
TRBJ2-7,NA,NA,TRBV6-1,CASTSAVDRYEQYF,TGTGCCAGCACTAGTGCGGTGGACAGATACGAGCAGTACTTC
TRBJ2-7,TRBD1,NA,TRBV11-2,CASSFGDRGGYEQYF,TGTGCCAGCAGCTTTGGGGACAGGGGTGGTTACGAGCAGTACTTC
TRBJ2-7,TRBD2,NA,TRBV11-2,CASSLDRGLAGGTYEQYF,TGTGCCAGCAGCTTAGATAGAGGACTAGCGGGAGGAACCTACGAGCAGTACTTC
TRBJ1-6,NA,few,TRBV2,CASSGNNSPLHF,TGTGCCAGCAGTGGCAATAATTCACCCCTCCACTTT
TRBJ2-7,TRBD1,NA,TRBV5-6,CASSFLQGAEQYF,TGTGCCAGCAGCTTCTTGCAGGGGGCCGAGCAGTACTTC
TRBJ1-5,NA,NA,TRBV6-6,CASSYSGGNQPQHF,TGTGCCAGCAGTTACTCAGGGGGCAATCAGCCCCAGCATTTT
TRBJ2-7,NA,NA,TRBV6-1,CASRGLALYEQYF,TGTGCCAGCAGAGGTCTAGCGCTCTACGAGCAGTACTTC
TRBJ2-1,NA,many,TRBV7-2,CASSLVLQGDEQFF,TGTGCCAGCAGCTTAGTCCTGCAAGGGGATGAGCAGTTCTTC
TRBJ1-1,NA,NA,TRBV18,CASSPSYDVGNTEAFF,TGTGCCAGCTCACCCAGCTATGACGTGGGGAACACTGAAGCTTTCTTT
TRBJ2-5,TRBD2,NA,TRBV7-9,CASSRAGEVAQTQYF,TGTGCCAGCAGCCGGGCGGGGGAGGTGGCGCAGACCCAGTACTTC
TRBJ1-6,NA,NA,TRBV5-1,CASSLGQGKFYNSPLHF,TGCGCCAGCAGCTTGGGGCAGGGTAAATTCTATAATTCACCCCTCCACTTT
TRBJ2-6,NA,NA,TRBV2,CASFFSGANVLTF,TGTGCCAGCTTTTTTTCTGGGGCCAACGTCCTGACTTTC
TRBJ2-7,NA,NA,TRBV6-5,CASSYEASSYEQYF,TGTGCCAGCAGTTACGAAGCGAGTAGCTACGAGCAGTACTTC
TRBJ2-7,NA,NA,TRBV9,CASSVALGLSYEQYF,TGTGCCAGCAGCGTAGCTTTGGGCCTCTCCTACGAGCAGTACTTC
TRBJ2-5,TRBD1,NA,TRBV6-5,CASSETGEETQYF,TGTGCCAGCAGTGAAACAGGGGAAGAGACCCAGTACTTC
TRBJ1-2,TRBD1,NA,TRBV7-2,CASSQIEQGVYTF,TGTGCCAGCAGCCAAATCGAACAGGGGGTCTACACCTTC
TRBJ2-7,NA,NA,TRBV6-5,CASRRTASSYEQYF,TGTGCCAGCAGAAGAACAGCGTCCTCCTACGAGCAGTACTTC
TRBJ2-7,NA,few,TRBV19,CASSIGGEVQYF,TGTGCCAGTAGTATCGGTGGGGAGGTGCAGTACTTC
TRBJ2-7,NA,NA,TRBV19,CASSIGVWDEQYF,TGTGCCAGTAGTATAGGAGTTTGGGACGAGCAGTACTTC
TRBJ2-7,TRBD1,NA,TRBV6-5,CASRPFTGDPYEQYF,TGTGCCAGCAGGCCTTTCACAGGGGACCCCTACGAGCAGTACTTC